This is a list of T cell receptor beta chains from one sample in a study of shared clonotypes between healthy human individuals. The protocol was immunoSEQ multiplex PCR, while the TCRdb copy is restricted to in-frame clones and leaves out a portion. The data contain 550,000 to 700,000 clones, 73% of them singletons. Source material: memory CD4+ T cells sorted from blood. These receptors all stem from a woman aged 25 to 39 in good health. Each CDR3 is given with its conserved first and last residue. D genes are given only for firm matches. Clone size appears in some rows only: once, few, many, or a class for an expanded clone.

j_gene,abundance,v_gene,d_gene,CDR3nt,CDR3aa
TRBJ1-4,NA,TRBV18,TRBD1,TGTGCCAGCTCACTACAGGGGCACACTAATGAAAAACTGTTTTTT,CASSLQGHTNEKLFF
TRBJ2-1,NA,TRBV2,NA,TGTGCCAGCACAAGACTAGTTCCTGAGCAGTTCTTC,CASTRLVPEQFF
TRBJ2-3,NA,TRBV15,TRBD2,TGTGCCACCAGCAGAGTTGCGACTAGCGGGAGTATATGGGATACGCAGTATTTT,CATSRVATSGSIWDTQYF
TRBJ2-1,NA,TRBV11-2,TRBD2,TGTGCCAGCAGCTTAGGAAGGCTAGCGGGTTACAATGGGCAGTTCTTC,CASSLGRLAGYNGQFF
TRBJ1-5,many,TRBV2,NA,TGTGCCAGCAGTGGCGCACCTAGCAATCAGCCCCAGCATTTT,CASSGAPSNQPQHF
TRBJ1-2,NA,TRBV5-1,NA,TGCGCCAGCACCTGGGGAACAGAGTATGGCTACACCTTC,CASTWGTEYGYTF
TRBJ2-1,NA,TRBV2,NA,TGTGCCAGCAGTGCCACGCACAATGAGCAGTTCTTC,CASSATHNEQFF
TRBJ2-2,NA,TRBV5-1,TRBD1,TGCGCCAGCAGCCCAGGTCCAGGGACAGGGGGATACGGGGAGCTGTTTTTT,CASSPGPGTGGYGELFF
TRBJ2-5,NA,TRBV5-6,NA,TGTGCCAGCAGCCACCGAGGGTTAGAGACCCAGTACTTC,CASSHRGLETQYF
TRBJ2-3,NA,TRBV21-1,NA,TGTGCCAGCAGCAAAGTAGCGAGAAAGCAGTATTTT,CASSKVARKQYF
TRBJ1-3,NA,TRBV28,NA,TGTGCCAGCAGTTTAGGCGGCGCAGCGGGAGAGTCTGGAAACACCATATATTTT,CASSLGGAAGESGNTIYF
TRBJ2-5,NA,TRBV5-1,NA,TGCGCCAGCAGCCGACGGGGGCCGATGCTCCAAGAGACCCAGTACTTC,CASSRRGPMLQETQYF
TRBJ2-1,NA,TRBV18,TRBD2,TGTGCCAGCTCACCACGAGGGACTAGAGACAATGAGCAGTTCTTC,CASSPRGTRDNEQFF
TRBJ2-7,once,TRBV5-1,NA,TGCGCCAGCAGCTTGGTGGGGGGCTACGAGCAGTACTTC,CASSLVGGYEQYF
TRBJ2-6,NA,TRBV5-1,NA,TGCGCCAGCACTATTGGGGGCTCTGGGGCCAACGTCCTGACTTTC,CASTIGGSGANVLTF
TRBJ1-2,NA,TRBV7-2,NA,TGTGCCAGCAGCTCCCCACCCTCCGACAGAATCTATGGCTACACCTTC,CASSSPPSDRIYGYTF
TRBJ2-5,NA,TRBV7-3,NA,TGTGCCAGCAGTAACCGGGACGGAGAGACCCAGTACTTC,CASSNRDGETQYF
TRBJ2-3,NA,TRBV7-9,TRBD2,TGTGCCAGCAGCCGAACTAGCGGGAGGCGCACAGATACGCAGTATTTT,CASSRTSGRRTDTQYF
TRBJ2-2,NA,TRBV5-4,TRBD2,TGTGCCAGCAGCCCGGTTGATAGCGGGACAACCGGGGAGCTGTTTTTT,CASSPVDSGTTGELFF
TRBJ2-7,NA,TRBV19,NA,TGTGCCAGTAGTATCCAACCTGGGGGCTTCTACGAGCAGTACTTC,CASSIQPGGFYEQYF
TRBJ1-2,NA,TRBV19,TRBD1,TGTGCCAGTAGCCGGGACAGGGAAAACTATGGCTACACCTTC,CASSRDRENYGYTF
TRBJ1-5,NA,TRBV28,TRBD1,TGTGCCAGCAGTTTAAAACAGGGGGGCGGAGTACCCCAGCATTTT,CASSLKQGGGVPQHF
TRBJ2-2,NA,TRBV5-1,NA,TGCGCCAGCAGCTTGTCAGGGGACACCGGGGAGCTGTTTTTT,CASSLSGDTGELFF
TRBJ1-2,NA,TRBV5-1,NA,TGCGCCAGCAGCCCCCAAGGGGGGTCCGGCTACACCTTC,CASSPQGGSGYTF
TRBJ2-3,once,TRBV5-1,TRBD2,TGCGCCAGCAGCCCCTCCAGCGGGAGGGCAGATACGCAGTATTTT,CASSPSSGRADTQYF
TRBJ2-3,NA,TRBV7-2,NA,TGTGCCAGCAGCTCACAGGGCCTCGGCACAGATACGCAGTATTTT,CASSSQGLGTDTQYF
TRBJ2-1,NA,TRBV5-1,TRBD2,TGCGCCAGCAGCTTGGCTTCTAGCGGTTACAATGAGCAGTTCTTC,CASSLASSGYNEQFF
TRBJ1-1,NA,TRBV27,TRBD1,TGTGCCAGCAGTTCCCTAAACTCCGACAGGGGAAGTGGGGCTTTCTTT,CASSSLNSDRGSGAFF
TRBJ1-5,NA,TRBV10-1,NA,TGCGCCAGCAGTGAGAGGGTCAATCAGCCCCAGCATTTT,CASSERVNQPQHF
TRBJ2-7,NA,TRBV5-1,NA,TGCGCCAGCAGCTTGAGAGAAAGCTACGAGCAGTACTTC,CASSLRESYEQYF
TRBJ2-1,NA,TRBV5-1,NA,TGCGCCAGCAGCTTGGGAGACGGGTACAATGAGCAGTTCTTC,CASSLGDGYNEQFF
TRBJ2-3,few,TRBV29-1,NA,TGCAGCGTTAAACTGCAGCCGACTGGCACAGATACGCAGTATTTT,CSVKLQPTGTDTQYF
TRBJ1-2,NA,TRBV28,TRBD1,TGTGCCCTAGAGGGACAGAACTATGGCTACACCTTC,CALEGQNYGYTF
TRBJ2-7,few,TRBV11-2,TRBD2,TGTGCCAGCAGCTTAGACGGGGGGTCCTACGAGCAGTACTTC,CASSLDGGSYEQYF
TRBJ2-1,NA,TRBV7-2,TRBD2,TGTGCCAGCAGCTTAGCAGCTAGCGGGAGGCATGAGCAGTTCTTC,CASSLAASGRHEQFF
TRBJ2-1,NA,TRBV28,TRBD2,TGTGCCAGCAGTTCGCTCTCCGGGACTAGCGGCAATGAGCAGTTCTTC,CASSSLSGTSGNEQFF
TRBJ2-7,NA,TRBV5-1,TRBD1,TGCGCCAGCGGAACAGGGGTCTCGGTCGAGCAGTACTTC,CASGTGVSVEQYF
TRBJ2-7,NA,TRBV28,TRBD2,TGTGCCAGCAGTGGATCTAGCGGGCAAGATCTTTACGAGCAGTACTTC,CASSGSSGQDLYEQYF
TRBJ1-1,NA,TRBV7-9,NA,TGTGCCAGCAGCTTAGTCATCGGGAAGAGGGTTGTCACTGAAGCTTTCTTT,CASSLVIGKRVVTEAFF
TRBJ2-7,NA,TRBV19,TRBD1,TGTGCCAGTAGTATCCGGGACAGCTCCTACGAGCAGTACTTC,CASSIRDSSYEQYF
TRBJ2-3,NA,TRBV10-3,NA,TGTGCCATCAGAGGGGGAGATACGCAGTATTTT,CAIRGGDTQYF
TRBJ1-1,NA,TRBV10-3,TRBD1,TGTGCCATCAAGAAACAGGGGGGTGTTGACACTGAAGCTTTCTTT,CAIKKQGGVDTEAFF